This T cell receptor (beta chain) appears in the sequencing data of a study of T cell repertoires in cytomegalovirus infection. Across the study: CMV epitopes, recently identified HLA-C-restricted and well-studied HLA-B-restricted, were used. Study conclusions and caveats: Cumulative public TCR beta family frequency identified CMV carriers with the relevant HLA. HLA-C-restricted, CMV-specific TCR beta clonotypes were dominant ex vivo.

The CDR3 is made up of 17 amino acids. V lost 2 bases to trimming and J lost 8 bases, with 24 bases between them. The V gene's germline CDR1 is SGHTA and CDR2 FQGNSA. TCRdb re-called the reads through MiXCR, storing one row per CDR3 protein. This sample yields 800,000 to 950,000 distinct CDR3 sequences, of which approximately 30% are seen a single time; about an eighth belongs to the top ten. This clonotype showed up just once. As yet, its antigen is unknown. The sequence derives from a human donor in good health (CMV status not recorded). Some clones in this sample may be carry-over from other donors' samples. The sample in question was cultured CD8+ T cells from PBMCs, obtained from culture after CMV antigen stimulation. V is TRBV7-2 and J is TRBJ1-2, with D possibly TRBD1 on 5 matching bases. CDR3 sequence: CASSLRLPGTATPGYTF. For the CDR3, the DNA is TGTGCCAGCAGCTTAAGGCTCCCCGGGACGGCGACTCCCGGCTACACCTTC.